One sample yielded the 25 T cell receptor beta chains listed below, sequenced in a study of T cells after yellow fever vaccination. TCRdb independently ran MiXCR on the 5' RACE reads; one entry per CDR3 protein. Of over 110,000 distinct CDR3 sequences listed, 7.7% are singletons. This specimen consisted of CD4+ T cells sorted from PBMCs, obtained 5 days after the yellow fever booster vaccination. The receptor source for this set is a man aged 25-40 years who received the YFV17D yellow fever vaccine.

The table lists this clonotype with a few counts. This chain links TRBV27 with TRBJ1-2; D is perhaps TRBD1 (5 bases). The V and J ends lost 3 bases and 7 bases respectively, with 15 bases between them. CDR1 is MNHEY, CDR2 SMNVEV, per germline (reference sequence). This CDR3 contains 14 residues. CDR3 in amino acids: CASSLGRGIGGYTF. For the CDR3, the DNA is TGTGCCAGCAGTTTGGGGCGGGGAATAGGTGGCTACACCTTC.

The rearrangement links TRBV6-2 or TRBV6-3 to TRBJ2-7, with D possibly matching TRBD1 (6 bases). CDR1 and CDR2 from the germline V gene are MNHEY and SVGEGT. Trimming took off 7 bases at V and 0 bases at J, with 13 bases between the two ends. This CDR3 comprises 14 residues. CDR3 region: CASKRDTNSYEQYF. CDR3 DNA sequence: TGTGCCAGCAAAAGGGACACGAACTCCTACGAGCAGTACTTC.

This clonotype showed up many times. CDR3 in amino acids: CASSLDDKETQYF. CDR3 sequence (DNA): TGTGCCAGCAGTTTGGACGACAAAGAGACCCAGTACTTC. The chain uses TRBV12-3 or TRBV12-4 and TRBJ2-5; no definite D call. V was trimmed by 3 bases and J by 3 bases, leaving 8 bases between them. This CDR3 is built from 13 residues.

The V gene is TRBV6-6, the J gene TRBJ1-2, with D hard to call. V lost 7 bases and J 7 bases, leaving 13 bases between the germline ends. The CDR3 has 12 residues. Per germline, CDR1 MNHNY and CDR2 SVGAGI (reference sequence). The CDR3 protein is CASTPSRGGYTF. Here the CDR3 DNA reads TGTGCCAGCACCCCCTCCCGAGGTGGCTACACCTTC.

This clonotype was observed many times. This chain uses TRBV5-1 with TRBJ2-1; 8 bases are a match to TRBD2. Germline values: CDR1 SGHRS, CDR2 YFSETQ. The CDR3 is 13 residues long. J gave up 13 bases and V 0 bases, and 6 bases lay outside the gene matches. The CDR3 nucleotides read TGCGCCAGCAGCTTGGAGCGGGGGTCGGATCAGTTCTTC. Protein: CASSLERGSDQFF.

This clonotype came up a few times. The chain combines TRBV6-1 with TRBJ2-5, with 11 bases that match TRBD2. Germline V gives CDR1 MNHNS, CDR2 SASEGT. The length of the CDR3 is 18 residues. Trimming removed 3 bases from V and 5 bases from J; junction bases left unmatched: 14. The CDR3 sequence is CASSEILAGVGVRETQYF. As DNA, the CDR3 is TGTGCCAGCAGTGAGATACTAGCGGGAGTGGGCGTGAGGGAGACCCAGTACTTC.

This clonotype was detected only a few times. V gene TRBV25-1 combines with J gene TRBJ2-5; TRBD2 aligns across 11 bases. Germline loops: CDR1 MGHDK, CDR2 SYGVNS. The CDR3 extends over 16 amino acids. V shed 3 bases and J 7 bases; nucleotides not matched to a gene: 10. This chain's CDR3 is CASSDPGLAVSGTQYF. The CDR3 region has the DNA TGTGCCAGCAGTGACCCGGGACTAGCGGTCTCTGGGACCCAGTACTTC.

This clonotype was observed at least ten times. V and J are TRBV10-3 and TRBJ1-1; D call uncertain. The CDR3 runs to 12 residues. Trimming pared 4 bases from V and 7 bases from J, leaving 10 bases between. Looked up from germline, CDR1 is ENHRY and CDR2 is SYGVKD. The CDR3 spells CAISVEGNEAFF. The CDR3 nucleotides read TGTGCCATCAGTGTCGAGGGAAATGAAGCTTTCTTT.

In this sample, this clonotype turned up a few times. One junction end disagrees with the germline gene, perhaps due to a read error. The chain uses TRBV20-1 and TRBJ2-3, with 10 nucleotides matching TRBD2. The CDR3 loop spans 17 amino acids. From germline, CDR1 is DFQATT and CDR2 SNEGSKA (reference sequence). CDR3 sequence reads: CCARGSGRAEVADTQYF. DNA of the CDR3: TGCTGTGCTAGGGGAAGCGGGAGGGCCGAGGTAGCAGATACGCAGTATTTT.

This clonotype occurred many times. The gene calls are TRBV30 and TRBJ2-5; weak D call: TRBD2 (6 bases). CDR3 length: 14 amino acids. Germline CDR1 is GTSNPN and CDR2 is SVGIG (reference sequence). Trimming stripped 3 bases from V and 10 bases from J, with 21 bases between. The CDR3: CAWSEWTTYRIQYF. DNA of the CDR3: TGTGCCTGGAGCGAATGGACTACCTATAGGATCCAGTACTTC.

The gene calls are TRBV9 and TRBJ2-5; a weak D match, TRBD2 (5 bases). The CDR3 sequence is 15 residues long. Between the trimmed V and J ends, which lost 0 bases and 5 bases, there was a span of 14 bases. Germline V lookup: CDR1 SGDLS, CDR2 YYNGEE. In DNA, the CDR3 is TGTGCCAGCAGCGTAGGGATAGGAGGTCGGGAGACCCAGTACTTC. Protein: CASSVGIGGRETQYF.

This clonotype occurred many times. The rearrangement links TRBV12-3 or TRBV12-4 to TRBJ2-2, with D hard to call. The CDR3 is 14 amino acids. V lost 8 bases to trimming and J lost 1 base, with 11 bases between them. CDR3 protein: CASAKQENTGELFF. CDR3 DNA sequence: TGTGCCAGCGCTAAGCAGGAGAACACCGGGGAGCTGTTTTTT.

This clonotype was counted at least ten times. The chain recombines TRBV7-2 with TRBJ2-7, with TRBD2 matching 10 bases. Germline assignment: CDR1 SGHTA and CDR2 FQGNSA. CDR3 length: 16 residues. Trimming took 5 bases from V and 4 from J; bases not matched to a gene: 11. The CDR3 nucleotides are TGTGCCAGCAGCCACCCGCCGGGACTAGCGTTTTACGAGCAGTACTTC. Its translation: CASSHPPGLAFYEQYF.

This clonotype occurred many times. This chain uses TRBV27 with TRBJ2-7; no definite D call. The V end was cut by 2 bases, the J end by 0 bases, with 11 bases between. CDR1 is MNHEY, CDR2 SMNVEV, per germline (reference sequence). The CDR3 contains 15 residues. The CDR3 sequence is CASSLVGTVSYEQYF. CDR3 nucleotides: TGTGCCAGCAGTTTAGTGGGAACTGTCTCCTACGAGCAGTACTTC.

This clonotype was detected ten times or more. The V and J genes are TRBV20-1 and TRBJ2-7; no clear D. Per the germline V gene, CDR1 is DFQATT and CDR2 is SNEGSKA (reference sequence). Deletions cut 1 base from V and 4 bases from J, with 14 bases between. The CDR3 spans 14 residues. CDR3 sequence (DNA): TGCAGTGCTAGAGGAAAAGTGTTCTCTTACGAGCAGTACTTC. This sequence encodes CSARGKVFSYEQYF.

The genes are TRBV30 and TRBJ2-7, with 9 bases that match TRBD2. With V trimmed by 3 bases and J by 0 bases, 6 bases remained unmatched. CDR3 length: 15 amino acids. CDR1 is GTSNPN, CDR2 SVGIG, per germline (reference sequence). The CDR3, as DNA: TGTGCCTGGAGCCCAGATAGCGGGAGCTCCTACGAGCAGTACTTC. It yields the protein CAWSPDSGSSYEQYF.

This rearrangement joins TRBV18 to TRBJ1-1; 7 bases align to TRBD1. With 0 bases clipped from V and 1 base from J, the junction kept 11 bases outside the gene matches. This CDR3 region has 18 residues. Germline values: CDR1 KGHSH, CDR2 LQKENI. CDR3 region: CASSPPKGATPRNTEAFF. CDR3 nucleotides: TGTGCCAGCTCACCACCGAAGGGGGCGACCCCAAGGAACACTGAAGCTTTCTTT. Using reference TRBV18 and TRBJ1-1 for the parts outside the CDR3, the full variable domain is NAGVMQNPRHLVRRRGQEARLRCSPMKGHSHVYWYRQLPEEGLKFMVYLQKENIIDESGMPKERFSAEFPKEGPSILRIQQVVRGDSAAYFCASSPPKGATPRNTEAFFGQGTRLTVV.

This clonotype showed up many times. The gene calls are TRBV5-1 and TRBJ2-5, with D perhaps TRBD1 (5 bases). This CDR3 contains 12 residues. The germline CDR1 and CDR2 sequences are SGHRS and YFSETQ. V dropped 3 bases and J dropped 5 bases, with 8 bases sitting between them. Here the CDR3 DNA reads TGCGCCAGCAGCTCAGGGCATGAGACCCAGTACTTC. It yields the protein CASSSGHETQYF.

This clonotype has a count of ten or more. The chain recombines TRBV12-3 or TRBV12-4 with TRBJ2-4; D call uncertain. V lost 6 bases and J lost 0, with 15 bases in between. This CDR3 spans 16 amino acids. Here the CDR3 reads CASSSVPMGAKNIQYF. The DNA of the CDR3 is TGTGCCAGCAGCTCGGTCCCTATGGGAGCCAAAAACATTCAGTACTTC.

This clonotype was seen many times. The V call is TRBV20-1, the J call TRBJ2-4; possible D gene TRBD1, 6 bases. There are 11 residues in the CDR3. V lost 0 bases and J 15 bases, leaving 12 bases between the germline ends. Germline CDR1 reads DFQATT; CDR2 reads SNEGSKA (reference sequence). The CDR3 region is CSARDQQGGYF. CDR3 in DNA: TGCAGTGCTAGAGACCAACAGGGCGGGTACTTC.

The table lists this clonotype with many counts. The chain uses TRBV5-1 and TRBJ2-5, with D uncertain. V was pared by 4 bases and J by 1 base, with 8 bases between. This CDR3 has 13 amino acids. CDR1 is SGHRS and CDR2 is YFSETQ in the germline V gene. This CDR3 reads CASSRASQETQYF. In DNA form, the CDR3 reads TGCGCCAGCAGCCGAGCCTCCCAAGAGACCCAGTACTTC.

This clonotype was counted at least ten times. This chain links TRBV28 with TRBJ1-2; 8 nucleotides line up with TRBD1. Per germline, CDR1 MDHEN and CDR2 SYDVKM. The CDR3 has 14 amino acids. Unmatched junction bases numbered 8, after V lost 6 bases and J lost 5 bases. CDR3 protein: CASSYGTGAYGYTF. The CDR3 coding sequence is TGTGCCAGCAGCTACGGGACAGGTGCTTATGGCTACACCTTC.

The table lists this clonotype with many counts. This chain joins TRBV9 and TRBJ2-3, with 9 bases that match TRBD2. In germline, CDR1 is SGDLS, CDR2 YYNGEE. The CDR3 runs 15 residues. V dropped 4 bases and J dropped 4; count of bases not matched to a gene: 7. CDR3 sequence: CASSFSGSFPDTQYF. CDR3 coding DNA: TGTGCCAGCAGCTTTAGCGGGAGCTTCCCAGATACGCAGTATTTT.

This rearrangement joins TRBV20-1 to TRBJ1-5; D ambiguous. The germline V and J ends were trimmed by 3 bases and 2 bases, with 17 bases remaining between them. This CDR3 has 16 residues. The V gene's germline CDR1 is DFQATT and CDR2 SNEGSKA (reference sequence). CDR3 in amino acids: CSARGQEMIGNQPQHF. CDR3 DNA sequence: TGCAGTGCTAGGGGCCAGGAGATGATAGGCAATCAGCCCCAGCATTTT.

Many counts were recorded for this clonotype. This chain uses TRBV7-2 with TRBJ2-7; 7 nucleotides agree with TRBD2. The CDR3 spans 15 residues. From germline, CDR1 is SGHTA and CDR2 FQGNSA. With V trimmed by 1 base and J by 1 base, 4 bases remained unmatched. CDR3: CASSLEAGSSYEQYF. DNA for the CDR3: TGTGCCAGCAGCTTAGAAGCGGGAAGTTCCTACGAGCAGTACTTC. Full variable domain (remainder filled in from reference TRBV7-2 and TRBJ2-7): GAGVSQSPSNKVTEKGKDVELRCDPISGHTALYWYRQSLGQGLEFLIYFQGNSAPDKSGLPSDRFSAERTGGSVSTLTIQRTQQEDSAVYLCASSLEAGSSYEQYFGPGTRLTVT.